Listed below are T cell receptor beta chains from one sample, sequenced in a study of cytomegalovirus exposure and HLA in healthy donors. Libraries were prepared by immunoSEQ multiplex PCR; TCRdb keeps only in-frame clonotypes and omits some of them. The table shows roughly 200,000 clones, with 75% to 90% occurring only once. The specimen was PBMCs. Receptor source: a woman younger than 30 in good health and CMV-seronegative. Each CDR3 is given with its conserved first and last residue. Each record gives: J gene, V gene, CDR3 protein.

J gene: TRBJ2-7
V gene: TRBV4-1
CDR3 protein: CASSQGQGVSEQYF

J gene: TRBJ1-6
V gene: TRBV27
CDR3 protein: CASSSSGSASPLHF

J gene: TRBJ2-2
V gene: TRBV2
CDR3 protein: CASSGLTSGNTGELFF

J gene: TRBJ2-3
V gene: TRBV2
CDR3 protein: CASRDLRLAGRDSQYF

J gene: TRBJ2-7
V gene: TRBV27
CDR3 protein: CASASSYEQYF

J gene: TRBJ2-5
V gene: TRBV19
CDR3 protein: CASSVRSGTGVKTQYF

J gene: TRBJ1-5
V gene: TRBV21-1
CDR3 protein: CASSKGAEGDREEQPQHF

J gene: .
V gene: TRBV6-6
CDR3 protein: CASSYSAGRLSYEQYF

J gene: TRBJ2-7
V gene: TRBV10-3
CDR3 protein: CASTTGTLNEQYF

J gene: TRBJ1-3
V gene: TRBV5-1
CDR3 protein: CASSLEGRGGNTIYF

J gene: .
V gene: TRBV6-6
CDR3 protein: CASSYGYLVSEQYF

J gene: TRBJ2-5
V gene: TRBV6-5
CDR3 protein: CATKLGQWGRGTQYF

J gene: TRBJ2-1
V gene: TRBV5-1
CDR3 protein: CASSLDTAYNEQFF

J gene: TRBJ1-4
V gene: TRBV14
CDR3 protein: CASSPTALRSNEKLFF